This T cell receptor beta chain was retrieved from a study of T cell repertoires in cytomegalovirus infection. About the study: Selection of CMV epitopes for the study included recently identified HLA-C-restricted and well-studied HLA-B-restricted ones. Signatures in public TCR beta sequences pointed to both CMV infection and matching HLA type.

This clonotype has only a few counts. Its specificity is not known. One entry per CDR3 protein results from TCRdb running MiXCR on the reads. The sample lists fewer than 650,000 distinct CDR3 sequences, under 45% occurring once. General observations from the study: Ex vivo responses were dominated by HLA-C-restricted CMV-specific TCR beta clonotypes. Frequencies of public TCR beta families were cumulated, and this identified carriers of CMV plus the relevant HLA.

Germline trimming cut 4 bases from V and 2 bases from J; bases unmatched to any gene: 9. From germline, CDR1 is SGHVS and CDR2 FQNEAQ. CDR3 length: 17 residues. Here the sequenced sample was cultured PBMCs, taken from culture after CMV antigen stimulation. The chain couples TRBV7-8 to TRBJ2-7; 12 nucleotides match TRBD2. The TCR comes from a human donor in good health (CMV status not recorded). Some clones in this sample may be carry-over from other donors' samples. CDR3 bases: TGTGCCAGCAGCTCCTGGACTAGCGGGGAATCAACCTACGAGCAGTACTTC. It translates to CASSSWTSGESTYEQYF.